This passage covers 20 T cell receptor beta chains from one sample sequenced in a study of regulatory T cells in long-lasting Graves disease. HTBI primers from iRepertoire and Arm-PCR of CDR3 regions yielded the TCR beta libraries. TCRdb redid the calling of the multiplex PCR reads with MiXCR, one entry per CDR3 protein. The data contain 410,000 or so distinct CDR3 sequences, more than 12% of them singletons. Time point in this sample: newly diagnosed GD, antithyroid drugs for less than 3 months. PBMCs provided the RNA from which the TCR library was made. This same sample was also part of a study on T cells in Graves' hyperthyroidism and ophthalmopathy.

The input for sequencing was peripheral blood mononuclear cells (PBMCs), taken at new diagnosis, from a patient treated with antithyroid drugs. The receptors were sampled from a woman in her 30s with Graves disease.

The chain links TRBV19 to TRBJ2-5; D perhaps matches TRBD2 (6 bases). With 5 bases removed from V and 4 bases from J, the gap between germline ends came to 17 bases. This CDR3 is built from 15 residues. The germline gives CDR1 LNHDA, CDR2 SQIVND (reference sequence). The chain's CDR3 is CASSPYGGKVETQYF. The CDR3, as DNA: TGTGCCAGTAGTCCGTACGGAGGGAAAGTAGAGACCCAGTACTTC.

The V and J genes are TRBV6-1 and TRBJ2-4, with 11 bases fitting TRBD2. V lost 7 bases and J lost 6; bases outside the gene matches: 14. The CDR3 covers 17 residues. The germline gives CDR1 MNHNS, CDR2 SASEGT. CDR3 nucleotide sequence: TGTGCCAGCAACCCTAGCGGGAGGTCCCGTTCCTTAAACATTCAGTACTTC. Encoded protein: CASNPSGRSRSLNIQYF.

Ten or more counts support this clonotype. The chain carries TRBV7-9 and TRBJ1-1, with a possible D match to TRBD1 (5 bases). Germline V gives CDR1 SEHNR, CDR2 FQNEAQ (reference sequence). This CDR3 region has 14 residues. Trimming shortened V by 7 bases and J by 1 base, and 13 bases separated the two germline ends. The CDR3 is CASIAGGGNTEAFF. DNA for the CDR3: TGTGCCAGCATCGCCGGTGGGGGGAACACTGAAGCTTTCTTT.

This clonotype appeared many times. CDR3 nucleotide sequence: TGTGCCAAGCAGGGGCCCCACGGGGAGACCCAGTACTTC. Protein sequence: CAKQGPHGETQYF. The chain links TRBV27 to TRBJ2-5; D may be TRBD1 (6 bases). This CDR3 has 13 amino acids. Germline CDR1 and CDR2: MNHEY and SMNVEV (reference sequence). V was clipped by 10 bases and J by 5 bases, with 17 bases between them.

This clonotype was recorded a few times. The chain uses TRBV30 and TRBJ1-6; tentative D call: TRBD1 (5 bases). Between the trimmed V and J ends, which lost 7 bases and 9 bases, there was a span of 16 bases. There are 13 residues in the CDR3. Germline V lookup: CDR1 GTSNPN, CDR2 SVGIG (reference sequence). CDR3 in amino acids: CAFNRRSGSPLHF. CDR3 nucleotides: TGTGCCTTTAACAGGAGGTCGGGTTCACCCCTCCACTTT. Variable domain in full (rest from reference TRBV30 and TRBJ1-6): SQTIHQWPATLVQPVGSPLSLECTVEGTSNPNLYWYRQAAGRGLQLLFYSVGIGQISSEVPQNLSASRPQDRQFILSSKKLLLSDSGFYLCAFNRRSGSPLHFGNGTRLTVT.

V gene TRBV6-1 combines with J gene TRBJ2-3; possibly TRBD1 for D (6 bases). The CDR3 contains 14 residues. V lost 4 bases, J lost 2 bases, and 10 bases lay in between. Germline CDR1 reads MNHNS; CDR2 reads SASEGT. The CDR3 is CASSARDNTDTQYF. In nucleotides, the CDR3 is TGTGCCAGCAGTGCCCGGGACAACACAGATACGCAGTATTTT.

Worth noting for this clonotype: A much larger clone lies one base from this, so it may be a read error. V and J are TRBV5-1 and TRBJ2-1, with 11 bases lining up with TRBD2. The germline V gene has CDR1 SGHRS and CDR2 YFSETQ. This CDR3 is built from 19 residues. V was clipped by 7 bases and J by 6 bases; unmatched bases: 21. CDR3 sequence reads: CASEGSSTVLAGEINEQFF. In DNA form, the CDR3 reads TGCGCCAGCGAGGGGTCAAGTACAGTACTAGCGGGAGAAATCAATGAGCAGTTCTTC.

This clonotype occurred many times. The chain carries TRBV4-1 and TRBJ2-3; D is tentatively TRBD1 or TRBD2 (5 bases each). V lost 1 base and J lost 5, with 16 bases in between. Germline assignment: CDR1 MGHRA and CDR2 YSYEKL. This CDR3 spans 16 amino acids. The CDR3 sequence: CASSQGWGLSGDTQYF. In nucleotides, the CDR3 is TGCGCCAGCAGCCAAGGTTGGGGCCTAAGCGGAGATACGCAGTATTTT.

At least ten counts were recorded for this clonotype. V is TRBV5-1 and J is TRBJ1-1, with a possible D match to TRBD1 (6 bases). V shed 4 bases and J shed 7 bases, with 17 bases lying between them. Germline V lookup: CDR1 SGHRS, CDR2 YFSETQ. The CDR3 covers 14 residues. CDR3 protein: CASSLGSEGGEAFF. The CDR3 DNA follows: TGCGCCAGCAGCCTGGGCTCTGAGGGGGGTGAAGCTTTCTTT. Together with reference TRBV5-1 and TRBJ1-1, the CDR3 gives the full variable domain: KAGVTQTPRYLIKTRGQQVTLSCSPISGHRSVSWYQQTPGQGLQFLFEYFSETQRNKGNFPGRFSGRQFSNSRSEMNVSTLELGDSALYLCASSLGSEGGEAFFGQGTRLTVV.

The sample holds many counts of this clonotype. The V and J genes are TRBV2 and TRBJ1-1, with D perhaps matching TRBD1 (5 bases). Between the trimmed V and J ends, which lost 8 bases and 1 base, there was a span of 11 bases. Germline CDR1 is SNHLY and CDR2 is FYNNEI. This CDR3 spans 13 amino acids. CDR3 in amino acids: CASHQGQNTEAFF. The CDR3 region has the DNA TGTGCCAGCCACCAGGGTCAGAACACTGAAGCTTTCTTT.

This clonotype has at least ten counts. The V gene is TRBV2, the J gene TRBJ2-3; D uncertain. The CDR3 totals 14 residues. The V gene lost 6 bases and the J gene lost 0 bases, with 10 bases spanning the gap. Germline V lookup: CDR1 SNHLY, CDR2 FYNNEI. The CDR3 region has the DNA TGTGCCAGCAGAAGCGAGCTTAGCACAGATACGCAGTATTTT. Translation: CASRSELSTDTQYF.

Concerning this clonotype itself: The junction does not match germline at one end; this may be a read error. The chain has TRBV3-1 and TRBJ2-2, with D possibly being TRBD2 (5 bases). The CDR3 has 15 residues. CDR1 is LGHDT and CDR2 is YNNKEL in the germline V gene (reference sequence). The CDR3 region is CASSQEPRIAGELVF. The DNA of the CDR3 is TGTGCCAGCAGCCAAGAGCCTCGGATCGCCGGGGAGCTGGTTTTT.

Points on this clonotype: Possible read error: a much larger clone is one base away. This chain uses TRBV18 with TRBJ2-3; possible D gene TRBD2, 6 bases. Trimming removed 3 bases at V and 4 bases at J, with 17 bases between. The germline CDR1 and CDR2 sequences are KGHSH and LQKENI. This CDR3 region has 16 residues. CDR3: CASSPRAGLAADTQYF. In DNA form, the CDR3 reads TGTGCCAGCTCACCCCGAGCGGGTCTTGCGGCAGATACGCAGTATTTT.

This clonotype was counted ten times or more. This CDR3 is CATSDPSPSGSSYNEQFF. DNA for the CDR3: TGTGCCACCAGTGATCCTAGTCCTAGCGGTAGCTCCTACAATGAGCAGTTCTTC. J is TRBJ2-1 and V is TRBV24-1, with 7 bases fitting TRBD2. Trimming took 3 bases from V and 0 from J; bases not matched to a gene: 10. Germline V gives CDR1 KGHDR, CDR2 SFDVKD. The CDR3 sequence is 18 residues long.

The table lists this clonotype with many counts. This chain joins TRBV29-1 and TRBJ2-7; a possible D gene is TRBD1 (7 bases). Germline loops: CDR1 SQVTM, CDR2 ANQGSEA. The length of the CDR3 is 13 residues. Trimming took 1 base from V and 3 from J, leaving 10 bases between them. CDR3 coding DNA: TGCAGCGTTGAAGGGAGGGACAGCTACGAGCAGTACTTC. Translation: CSVEGRDSYEQYF.

To note about this clonotype: A read error is possible here, since a much larger clone lies one base away. The chain uses TRBV29-1 and TRBJ2-7, with a possible D match to TRBD1 (6 bases). V was trimmed by 4 bases and J by 4 bases, leaving 20 bases between them. Germline CDR1 and CDR2: SQVTM and ANQGSEA. This CDR3 has 15 amino acids. The CDR3 loop reads CSVGAGETPDYEQYF. The DNA of the CDR3 is TGCAGCGTTGGGGCAGGGGAAACTCCCGATTACGAGCAGTACTTC.

This clonotype has a count of ten or more. V usage is TRBV6-1 and J usage is TRBJ2-2; D not resolved. Germline V CDR1 and CDR2: MNHNS, SASEGT. V shed 6 bases and J shed 7 bases, with 15 bases lying between them. This CDR3 spans 14 amino acids. CDR3 coding DNA: TGTGCCAGCAGCGGTACCCTCCTCAACGGGGAGCTGTTTTTT. This translates into CASSGTLLNGELFF.

This clonotype has ten or more counts. V and J are TRBV28 and TRBJ1-1, with no clear D. Germline CDR1 is MDHEN and CDR2 is SYDVKM. This CDR3 spans 13 amino acids. V was pared by 4 bases and J by 5 bases, with 11 bases between. The CDR3 bases are TGTGCCAGCAGTTGGAGGGTTGTGACTGAAGCTTTCTTT. Amino acids: CASSWRVVTEAFF.

The table lists this clonotype with many counts. The chain carries TRBV30 and TRBJ1-5; 9 bases line up with TRBD1. This CDR3 is built from 18 residues. Germline V lookup: CDR1 GTSNPN, CDR2 SVGIG (reference sequence). V lost 1 base and J lost 4; bases outside the gene matches: 14. The CDR3 sequence: CAWSAQTGGVRGNQPQHF. DNA for the CDR3: TGTGCCTGGAGTGCCCAAACAGGGGGCGTACGAGGAAATCAGCCCCAGCATTTT.

As to this clonotype: Just one base apart from a much larger clone, this may be a read error. The chain uses TRBV30 and TRBJ2-6; D possibly uses TRBD1 or TRBD2 (5 bases each). CDR3 length equals 14 residues. Germline CDR1 GTSNPN, CDR2 SVGIG (reference sequence). CDR3 nucleotide sequence: TGTGCCTGGAGCCGGGGCGCTGGGGCCAACGTCCCGACTTTC. This gives the protein CAWSRGAGANVPTF.